This T cell receptor (beta chain) derives from a study of blood T cell repertoires in COVID-19. Across the study: COVID-19 samples from acute and convalescent phases originated in the United States, Italy and Spain. Sources were T cells, B-cell-depleted T cells, or PBMCs; the material itself was cDNA or gDNA.

Germline V gene sequence: CDR1 SNHLY, CDR2 FYNNEI. There are 13 residues in the CDR3. J gave up 10 bases and V 8 bases, and 6 bases lay outside the gene matches. In the source study's methods: Reference gene primer amplification gave nucleated cell count estimates. Measured with immunoSEQ multiplex PCR; TCRdb has only the in-frame clones, and not every one. Clone size and the V and J calls come from that table; the DNA yielded D and trimming. The sample consists of 150,000 to 200,000 clones, approximately 81% of them appearing once. The sequencing input was peripheral blood. This TCR was recovered from a man between 18 and 35 years old with active or convalescent COVID-19. V gene TRBV2 combines with J gene TRBJ1-6; 9 bases align to TRBD1. The CDR3 coding sequence is TGTGCCAGCGGGGGACAGGGATACTCACCCCTCCACTTT. This translates into CASGGQGYSPLHF.